One sample yielded the 23 T cell receptor beta chains listed below, sequenced in a study of cytomegalovirus exposure and HLA in healthy donors (dated by TCRdb to about 2017). Libraries were built with the immunoSEQ multiplex PCR assay. For the multiplex PCR, a mixture combining 60 forward primers for TCR Vbeta segments and 13 reverse primers for TCR Jbeta segments was used. This immuneACCESS table, as held by TCRdb, lists in-frame sequences with V and J called but not all clones. Of the missing ones, under half trace to an unresolved V gene in checked studies; the others have no known cause. Counted in this sample were around 100,000 clones; 60% to 80% of them appeared once. About 8.3% of the sample is held by the ten biggest clonotypes. Sample: PBMCs. These receptors all stem from a man aged 18 to 30 in good health and CMV-seropositive.

This clone was detected only a few times. CDR3 region: CASRGTSGGNNEQFF. Written as DNA, the CDR3 is TGTGCCAGCAGGGGGACTAGCGGGGGAAACAATGAGCAGTTCTTC. This sequence joins TRBV2 and TRBJ2-1, with 14 bases lining up with TRBD2. V trimming: 6 bases; J trimming: 5 bases; junction bases outside the gene matches: 3. CDR3 size: 15 residues. CDR1 is SNHLY, CDR2 FYNNEI, per germline.

The rearrangement joins TRBV10-3 to TRBJ1-1, with 7 bases fitting TRBD1. The germline gives CDR1 ENHRY, CDR2 SYGVKD. With 5 bases clipped from V and 8 bases from J, the junction kept 11 bases outside the gene matches. This CDR3 is 14 amino acids long. The CDR3 DNA sequence: TGTGCCATCAGTTTCGGAGGACAGGATACGGAAGCTTTCTTT. It is translated as CAISFGGQDTEAFF.

The chain joins TRBV27 to TRBJ2-3, with 10 bases that match TRBD2. CDR3 size: 15 residues. Germline assignment: CDR1 MNHEY and CDR2 SMNVEV (reference sequence). Trimming cost V 2 bases and J 3 bases; bases outside gene matches: 2. Here the CDR3 DNA reads TGTGCCAGCAGTTTACAGCGGGGGGGGACAGATACGCAGTATTTT. It encodes CASSLQRGGTDTQYF.

V is TRBV27 and J is TRBJ1-4; possibly TRBD1 for D (6 bases). The CDR3 has 16 amino acids. The germline V and J ends were trimmed by 1 base and 7 bases, with 16 bases remaining between them. CDR1 and CDR2 (germline): MNHEY, SMNVEV (reference sequence). CDR3 amino acids: CASSLLGADSTEKLFF. The CDR3 DNA sequence: TGTGCCAGCAGTTTATTGGGGGCGGACTCCACTGAAAAACTGTTTTTT.

The J gene is TRBJ2-2, the V gene TRBV28; D is unclear. Germline V lookup: CDR1 MDHEN, CDR2 SYDVKM. This CDR3 comprises 16 residues. V lost 3 bases and J 3 bases, leaving 14 bases between the germline ends. In nucleotides, the CDR3 is TGTGCCAGCAGTTTGGGCCCTGGATCATACACCGGGGAGCTGTTTTTT. This sequence encodes CASSLGPGSYTGELFF.

The chain uses TRBV28 and TRBJ1-2; perhaps TRBD1 as D (6 bases). The V gene's germline CDR1 is MDHEN and CDR2 SYDVKM. The CDR3 runs to 13 residues. V was trimmed by 9 bases and J by 7 bases, leaving 18 bases between them. The CDR3 DNA reads TGTGCCAGTTTCACAGGGACCTCTCGTGGCTACACCTTC. Amino acids: CASFTGTSRGYTF.

The genes are TRBV5-4 and TRBJ1-3, with D perhaps matching TRBD1 (5 bases). Germline CDR1 SGHNT, CDR2 YYREEE (reference sequence). The CDR3 consists of 13 residues. V was shortened by 4 bases and J by 2 bases, with 7 bases between the two germline ends. CDR3 protein: CASSPDTGNTIYF. The CDR3 nucleotides read TGTGCCAGCAGCCCGGACACTGGAAACACCATATATTTT.

The V call is TRBV30, the J call TRBJ1-2; TRBD1 matches 7 bases. V shed 7 bases, J shed 4 bases, and the junction held 9 bases outside the gene matches. Germline CDR1 reads GTSNPN; CDR2 reads SVGIG (reference sequence). The CDR3 is 13 residues long. CDR3 DNA: TGTGCCTCGTCCGGGACAGTAGTCTATGGCTACACCTTC. The encoded protein is CASSGTVVYGYTF. Full variable domain (remainder filled in from reference TRBV30 and TRBJ1-2): SQTIHQWPATLVQPVGSPLSLECTVEGTSNPNLYWYRQAAGRGLQLLFYSVGIGQISSEVPQNLSASRPQDRQFILSSKKLLLSDSGFYLCASSGTVVYGYTFGSGTRLTVV.

This clone has just a few counts. The CDR3 protein is CASSLGPNTGELFF. The CDR3 region has the DNA TGCGCCAGCAGCTTGGGGCCGAACACCGGGGAGCTGTTTTTT. The chain recombines TRBV5-1 with TRBJ2-2; no clear D. Germline V gives CDR1 SGHRS, CDR2 YFSETQ. V was clipped by 0 bases and J by 0 bases, with 3 bases between them. The CDR3 spans 14 residues.

CDR3 loop: CASSYTGGGADTQYF. For the CDR3, the DNA is TGTGCCAGCAGTTACACCGGAGGGGGGGCAGATACGCAGTATTTT. J is TRBJ2-3 and V is TRBV6-6; TRBD2 is a possible D gene (7 bases). V was trimmed by 2 bases and J by 4 bases, leaving 13 bases between them. This CDR3 has 15 amino acids. Germline V CDR1 and CDR2: MNHNY, SVGAGI (reference sequence).

This clone was observed a few times. The V call is TRBV5-1, the J call TRBJ2-3; 9 bases are a match to TRBD1. Germline lookup yields CDR1 SGHRS and CDR2 YFSETQ. V was pared by 4 bases and J by 3 bases, with 6 bases of the junction left unmatched. The CDR3 is 15 amino acids. The CDR3 DNA reads TGCGCCAGCAGCCGGCGACAGGGGGGGACAGATACGCAGTATTTT. This codes for CASSRRQGGTDTQYF.

This clone was seen once. The V gene is TRBV29-1, the J gene TRBJ1-1; D might be TRBD1 (5 bases). The ends were cut back, 2 bases at V and 3 bases at J, with 7 bases in the middle. The CDR3 covers 12 residues. CDR1 and CDR2 from the germline V gene are SQVTM and ANQGSEA. CDR3 in DNA: TGCAGCGTTGAACAGGGCTACACTGAAGCTTTCTTT. Protein sequence: CSVEQGYTEAFF.

The chain links TRBV28 to TRBJ2-1; TRBD2 aligns across 10 bases. This CDR3 region has 15 residues. Germline V gives CDR1 MDHEN, CDR2 SYDVKM. With 7 bases clipped from V and 3 bases from J, the junction kept 6 bases outside the gene matches. The DNA of the CDR3 is TGTGCCAGCACCCAGTGGACTAGCGGCTACAATGAGCAGTTCTTC. It specifies CASTQWTSGYNEQFF. The variable domain in full, with the rest retrieved from reference TRBV28 and TRBJ2-1, is DVKVTQSSRYLVKRTGEKVFLECVQDMDHENMFWYRQDPGLGLRLIYFSYDVKMKEKGDIPEGYSVSREKKERFSLILESASTNQTSMYLCASTQWTSGYNEQFFGPGTRLTVL.

This chain links TRBV5-1 with TRBJ2-7; 8 bases align to TRBD1. The V and J ends lost 4 bases and 6 bases, in that order; junction bases with no gene match: 9. CDR3 length: 14 residues. Germline V gives CDR1 SGHRS, CDR2 YFSETQ. The CDR3 nucleotides read TGCGCCAGCAGCACCTGGACAGGGAGCATCGAGCAGTACTTC. Translation gives CASSTWTGSIEQYF.

The CDR3 spells CALRGGGRTDTQYF. The CDR3 coding sequence is TGTGCCCTACGAGGCGGGGGCCGCACAGATACGCAGTATTTT. V usage is TRBV2 and J usage is TRBJ2-3, with TRBD2 as a possible D gene (7 bases). The V end lost 11 bases, the J end lost 1 base, and 16 bases lay between the germline ends. The CDR3 consists of 14 residues. The germline gives CDR1 SNHLY, CDR2 FYNNEI.

The chain is built from TRBV15 and TRBJ1-1; D is unclear. The CDR3 has 16 amino acids. Germline CDR1 and CDR2: LNHNV and YYDKDF (reference sequence). Trimming took 0 bases from V and 2 from J, leaving 13 bases between them. The CDR3 DNA reads as TGTGCCACCAGCAGAGATAGTGGCAGGTTAAACACTGAAGCTTTCTTT. Protein sequence: CATSRDSGRLNTEAFF.

The rearrangement links TRBV10-3 to TRBJ1-4; D possibly corresponds to TRBD1 (5 bases). The CDR3 length is 13 residues. Trimming removed 10 bases from V and 6 bases from J, with 15 bases in between. Per the germline V gene, CDR1 is ENHRY and CDR2 is SYGVKD. CDR3 amino acids: CASKRGNDEKLFF. CDR3 in DNA: TGTGCCAGCAAGCGGGGGAACGATGAAAAACTGTTTTTT.

The V gene is TRBV5-1, the J gene TRBJ2-6; possible D gene TRBD2, 5 bases. V gave up 0 bases and J gave up 0 bases, with 10 bases separating them. Germline values: CDR1 SGHRS, CDR2 YFSETQ. This CDR3 comprises 17 residues. CDR3 sequence (DNA): TGCGCCAGCAGCTTGGACCCCCGGGGCTCTGGGGCCAACGTCCTGACTTTC. Translation: CASSLDPRGSGANVLTF.

This clone is termed medium-sized. This chain joins TRBV28 and TRBJ1-5, with D perhaps matching TRBD1 (5 bases). The CDR3 spans 14 residues. The germline V and J ends were trimmed by 4 bases and 4 bases, with 11 bases remaining between them. Germline CDR1 is MDHEN and CDR2 is SYDVKM. DNA for the CDR3: TGTGCCAGCAGTTCGGACATGGAAAATCAGCCCCAGCATTTT. Its translation is CASSSDMENQPQHF. Full variable domain (missing parts from reference TRBV28 and TRBJ1-5): DVKVTQSSRYLVKRTGEKVFLECVQDMDHENMFWYRQDPGLGLRLIYFSYDVKMKEKGDIPEGYSVSREKKERFSLILESASTNQTSMYLCASSSDMENQPQHFGDGTRLSIL.

A word on this clone: At one boundary the junction diverges from the germline segment, which might be a read error. The chain employs TRBV2 and TRBJ1-1, with D unresolved. This CDR3 comprises 15 residues. CDR1 and CDR2 from the germline V gene are SNHLY and FYNNEI. CDR3: CASSETWQMNAEAFF. The DNA of the CDR3 is TGTGCCAGCAGTGAAACCTGGCAGATGAACGCTGAAGCTTTCTTT.

The rearrangement links TRBV6-6 to TRBJ2-3; D is perhaps TRBD2 (7 bases). Trimming removed 7 bases at V and 8 bases at J, with 16 bases between. CDR1 is MNHNY, CDR2 SVGAGI, per germline (reference sequence). The length of the CDR3 is 13 residues. The DNA of the CDR3 is TGTGCCAGCACCGGGGGGCCCACGGCTACGCAGTATTTT. Its translation: CASTGGPTATQYF.

There are a few counts of this clone. The J gene is TRBJ2-3, the V gene TRBV2; 11 positions agree with TRBD1. Germline assignment: CDR1 SNHLY and CDR2 FYNNEI. V was pared by 7 bases and J by 3 bases, with 3 bases of the junction left unmatched. The CDR3 totals 14 residues. The CDR3 nucleotides read TGTGCCAGCACCAGGGACAGGGGGACAGATACGCAGTATTTT. Protein product: CASTRDRGTDTQYF.

V usage is TRBV28 and J usage is TRBJ1-4; the match to TRBD1 covers 7 bases. Per germline, CDR1 MDHEN and CDR2 SYDVKM. This CDR3 region has 16 residues. V lost 4 bases to trimming and J lost 4 bases; unmatched junction nucleotides: 9. The CDR3, as DNA: TGTGCCAGCAGTTCGCCCGGGACAGCTATTAATGAAAAACTGTTTTTT. The encoded protein is CASSSPGTAINEKLFF.